The 18 T cell receptor beta chains listed next were all sequenced from one sample in a study of blood T cell repertoires in COVID-19. TCRdb's copy holds only in-frame clones and misses some; the assay was immunoSEQ multiplex PCR. The repertoire consists of just under 65,000 clones, with around 80% occurring once and the leading ten covering approximately 15%. The sequencing sample was made of peripheral blood. These receptors all stem from a man aged 60-69 years with COVID-19, enrolled during active disease.

This clone appeared a single time. The V gene is TRBV19, the J gene TRBJ1-1; D is perhaps TRBD1 (5 bases). V gave up 7 bases and J gave up 0 bases, with 12 bases separating them. This CDR3 comprises 14 residues. Germline V gene data show CDR1 as LNHDA and CDR2 as SQIVND (reference sequence). CDR3 nucleotide sequence: TGTGCCAGTACTGTGAGACAGCTGAACACTGAAGCTTTCTTT. It specifies CASTVRQLNTEAFF.

This clone was observed a single time. The rearrangement joins TRBV10-2 to TRBJ2-5; 8 nucleotides line up with TRBD1. This CDR3 contains 13 residues. J gave up 4 bases and V 6 bases, and 4 bases lay outside the gene matches. The germline CDR1 and CDR2 sequences are WSHSY and SAAADI. The CDR3 DNA sequence: TGCGCCAGCAGAAGAGGACAGGGAGAGACCCAGTACTTC. Protein product: CASRRGQGETQYF.

The CDR3 region has the DNA TGTGCCAGCAGCTTAGCCGGCACTGAAGCTTTCTTT. Translating it yields CASSLAGTEAFF. V gene TRBV11-2 combines with J gene TRBJ1-1; D unclear. This CDR3 is built from 12 residues. CDR1 and CDR2 from the germline V gene are SGHAT and FQNNGV. V shed 1 base and J shed 4 bases, with 4 bases lying between them.

V gene TRBV5-5 combines with J gene TRBJ1-2; possible D gene TRBD1, 6 bases. Looked up from germline, CDR1 is SGHKS and CDR2 is YYEKEE (reference sequence). The CDR3 totals 14 residues. Trimming took 4 bases from V and 4 from J, leaving 14 bases between them. CDR3 protein: CASSARTDGYGYTF. Written as DNA, the CDR3 is TGTGCCAGCAGCGCACGGACAGATGGCTATGGCTACACCTTC.

The CDR3 protein is CASSRKPGGEQYF. In DNA, the CDR3 is TGTGCCAGCAGTCGGAAGCCGGGTGGTGAGCAGTACTTC. The rearrangement links TRBV28 to TRBJ2-7; D not resolved. CDR1 MDHEN and CDR2 SYDVKM come from the germline V gene. CDR3 size: 13 residues. V was pared by 5 bases and J by 7 bases, with 15 bases between.

The gene calls are TRBV28 and TRBJ1-5; D not resolved. This CDR3 is 14 amino acids long. Trimming stripped 7 bases from V and 5 bases from J, with 15 bases between. The germline CDR1 and CDR2 sequences are MDHEN and SYDVKM. This CDR3 is CASNGPGFDQPQHF. The CDR3 bases are TGTGCCAGCAACGGTCCGGGTTTTGATCAGCCCCAGCATTTT.

The chain couples TRBV6-2 or TRBV6-3 to TRBJ1-4, with D maybe TRBD1 (5 bases). Germline V gives CDR1 MNHEY, CDR2 SVGEGT. CDR3 length: 13 amino acids. The V end lost 1 base, the J end lost 8 bases, and 8 bases lay between the germline ends. CDR3: CASSYFGGEKLFF. In nucleotides, the CDR3 is TGTGCCAGCAGTTACTTCGGGGGGGAAAAACTGTTTTTT.

This chain links TRBV11-2 with TRBJ1-1; 10 positions match TRBD1. V was clipped by 5 bases and J by 1 base; unmatched bases: 4. The CDR3 contains 15 residues. Germline CDR1 is SGHAT and CDR2 is FQNNGV. The CDR3: CASSARDRGNTEAFF. DNA of the CDR3: TGTGCCAGCAGCGCCCGGGACAGGGGGAACACTGAAGCTTTCTTT.

The rearrangement uses TRBV3-1 (or the pseudogene TRBV3-2) and TRBJ2-7; the match to TRBD2 covers 9 bases. After removal of 0 bases from V and 4 bases from J, the junction contained 4 bases not matched to a gene. From germline, CDR1 is LGHDT and CDR2 YNNKEL (reference sequence). The CDR3 covers 15 residues. DNA of the CDR3: TGTGCCAGCAGCCAAGAGGCTAGCGGGATATACGAGCAGTACTTC. It codes for CASSQEASGIYEQYF.

This chain uses TRBV5-6 with TRBJ2-2; TRBD2 aligns across 11 bases. Looked up from germline, CDR1 is SGHDT and CDR2 is YYEEEE. V was clipped by 1 base and J by 4 bases; unmatched bases: 3. The CDR3 is made up of 16 amino acids. The CDR3 region is CASSLSLAGGTGELFF. The DNA of the CDR3 is TGTGCCAGCAGCTTGAGCCTAGCGGGAGGCACCGGGGAGCTGTTTTTT.

This clone was detected a few times. The gene calls are TRBV7-9 and TRBJ1-1; no reliable D call. The CDR3 covers 13 residues. V was shortened by 2 bases and J by 7 bases, with 11 bases between the two germline ends. Germline CDR1 is SEHNR and CDR2 is FQNEAQ (reference sequence). CDR3 protein: CASSLIEGVEAFF. The CDR3 DNA is TGTGCCAGCAGCTTAATCGAGGGAGTTGAAGCTTTCTTT.

This chain links TRBV5-6 with TRBJ1-2, with D perhaps TRBD1 (6 bases). CDR1 and CDR2 from the germline V gene are SGHDT and YYEEEE. The CDR3 is 14 amino acids. Trimming stripped 1 base from V and 5 bases from J, with 12 bases between. This chain's CDR3 is CASSLWGGPYGYTF. Written as DNA, the CDR3 is TGTGCCAGCAGCTTGTGGGGGGGCCCGTATGGCTACACCTTC.

The V and J genes are TRBV30 and TRBJ2-1; D might be TRBD2 (5 bases). The V end lost 0 bases, the J end lost 7 bases, and 10 bases lay between the germline ends. CDR1 and CDR2 from the germline V gene are GTSNPN and SVGIG (reference sequence). The CDR3 runs to 13 residues. The DNA for the CDR3 is TGTGCCTGGAGTGTACGAGCGGAAAATGAGCAGTTCTTC. This sequence encodes CAWSVRAENEQFF.

The sample holds a few counts of this clone. The CDR3 sequence: CASSQRPTAYEQYF. The CDR3 coding sequence is TGTGCCAGCAGCCAAAGACCGACTGCCTACGAGCAGTACTTC. The rearrangement links TRBV3-1 (or the pseudogene TRBV3-2) to TRBJ2-7; D remains ambiguous. With 2 bases removed from V and 2 bases from J, the gap between germline ends came to 10 bases. CDR3 size: 14 residues. In germline, CDR1 is LGHDT, CDR2 YNNKEL (reference sequence).

CDR3 in DNA: TGTGCCAGCAGCTCGGGACAGGGTTATGACTATGGCTACACCTTC. Its protein product is CASSSGQGYDYGYTF. The chain employs TRBV5-4 and TRBJ1-2, with 9 bases matching TRBD1. J gave up 3 bases and V 3 bases, and 6 bases lay outside the gene matches. CDR3 size: 15 residues. From germline, CDR1 is SGHNT and CDR2 YYREEE (reference sequence). The whole variable domain, remainder taken from reference TRBV5-4 and TRBJ1-2, is ETGVTQSPTHLIKTRGQQVTLRCSSQSGHNTVSWYQQALGQGPQFIFQYYREEENGRGNFPPRFSGLQFPNYSSELNVNALELDDSALYLCASSSGQGYDYGYTFGSGTRLTVV.

The sample holds a few counts of this clone. The chain carries TRBV18 and TRBJ2-1; 7 bases map to TRBD1. CDR3 length equals 14 residues. CDR1 is KGHSH, CDR2 LQKENI, per germline. V gave up 3 bases and J gave up 13 bases; unmatched junction bases: 12. CDR3 sequence: CASSPETQGDRQFF. The CDR3, as DNA: TGTGCCAGCTCACCTGAGACCCAGGGGGATAGACAGTTCTTC.

Details on this clone: This specimen includes other DNA sequences encoding the same CDR3. The chain has TRBV5-1 and TRBJ2-1, with 7 bases aligning to TRBD1. V lost 5 bases, J lost 5 bases, and 4 bases stayed unmatched. Germline values: CDR1 SGHRS, CDR2 YFSETQ. The CDR3 loop spans 13 amino acids. The CDR3: CASSLGTDNEQFF. In DNA, the CDR3 is TGCGCCAGCAGTCTGGGGACAGACAATGAGCAGTTCTTC.

The chain joins TRBV15 to TRBJ1-3; tentative D call: TRBD1 (5 bases). Trimming took off 0 bases at V and 2 bases at J, with 8 bases between the two ends. The CDR3 is 15 residues long. Germline V gives CDR1 LNHNV, CDR2 YYDKDF (reference sequence). This CDR3 is CATSREIGAGNTIYF. The CDR3 DNA is TGTGCCACCAGCAGAGAAATAGGGGCTGGAAACACCATATATTTT.